This TCR beta chain emerged from a study of glioma-infiltrating T cells after dendritic cell vaccination. Background on the study: Autologous tumor lysate-pulsed dendritic cell vaccination was given between about 2003 and 2012.

Regarding the study as a whole: Higher TCR clonality did not directly relate to longer survival.

Per the germline V gene, CDR1 is MNHEY and CDR2 is SMNVEV (reference sequence). J gave up 4 bases and V 6 bases, and 4 bases lay outside the gene matches. The CDR3 is 14 amino acids. Patients had residual fresh-frozen tumor tissue and more than two years of survival data. Primers: 60 V beta forward and 13 J beta reverse. Method: immunoSEQ multiplex PCR; TCRdb's copy keeps in-frame clones and lacks some. The table records about 67,000 clones, 81% of them present only once. As to this clone: Its antigen is undetermined. Within the sample, other DNA sequences also encode this same CDR3.

The TCR sequence derives from a human donor with glioblastoma. Sequenced material: blood, taken before dendritic cell vaccination. The chain joins TRBV27 to TRBJ1-1; 11 positions match TRBD1. The CDR3 sequence: CASSTGTGGTEAFF. CDR3 nucleotide sequence: TGTGCCAGCAGCACCGGGACAGGGGGCACTGAAGCTTTCTTT.